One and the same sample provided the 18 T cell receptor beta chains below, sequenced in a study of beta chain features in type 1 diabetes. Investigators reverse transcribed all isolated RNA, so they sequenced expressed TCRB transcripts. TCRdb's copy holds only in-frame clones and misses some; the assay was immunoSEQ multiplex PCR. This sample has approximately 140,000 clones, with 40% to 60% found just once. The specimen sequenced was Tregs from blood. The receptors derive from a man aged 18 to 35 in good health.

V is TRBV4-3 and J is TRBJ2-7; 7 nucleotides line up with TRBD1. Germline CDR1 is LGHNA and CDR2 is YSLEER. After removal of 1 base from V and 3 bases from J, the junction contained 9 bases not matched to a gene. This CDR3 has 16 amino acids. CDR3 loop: CASSQVRAGGLYEQYF. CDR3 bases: TGCGCCAGCAGCCAAGTTAGGGCAGGGGGTCTCTACGAGCAGTACTTC.

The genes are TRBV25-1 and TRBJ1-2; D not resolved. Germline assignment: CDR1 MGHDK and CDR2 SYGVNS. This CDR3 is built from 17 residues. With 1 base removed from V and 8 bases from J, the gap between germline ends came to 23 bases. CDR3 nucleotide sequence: TGTGCCAGCAGTGAATCGGGATTAGGAGTTGGCGGACGGGGCTACACCTTC. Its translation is CASSESGLGVGGRGYTF.

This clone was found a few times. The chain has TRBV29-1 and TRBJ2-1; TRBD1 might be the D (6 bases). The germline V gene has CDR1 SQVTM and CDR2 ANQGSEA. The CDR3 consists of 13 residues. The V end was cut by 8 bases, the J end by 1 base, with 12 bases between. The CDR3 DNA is TGCAGCCAGTCAGGGGCATCCTACAATGAGCAGTTCTTC. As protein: CSQSGASYNEQFF.

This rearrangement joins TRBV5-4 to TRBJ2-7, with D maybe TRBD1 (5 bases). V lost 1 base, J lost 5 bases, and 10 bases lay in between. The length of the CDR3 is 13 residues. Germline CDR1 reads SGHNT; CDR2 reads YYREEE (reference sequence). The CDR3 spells CASSLFRVNEQYF. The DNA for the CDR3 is TGTGCCAGCAGCTTGTTCAGGGTGAACGAGCAGTACTTC.

The DNA of the CDR3 is TGTGCCAGCAGCTTATCGGGACAGGGTTGGTACGAGCAGTACTTC. Amino acids: CASSLSGQGWYEQYF. The chain employs TRBV7-9 and TRBJ2-7, with 9 nucleotides matching TRBD1. CDR3 length: 15 residues. The germline V gene encodes CDR1 SEHNR and CDR2 FQNEAQ (reference sequence). V gave up 2 bases and J gave up 4 bases; unmatched junction bases: 6. The entire variable domain, with the rest obtained from reference TRBV7-9 and TRBJ2-7, is as follows: DTGVSQNPRHKITKRGQNVTFRCDPISEHNRLYWYRQTLGQGPEFLTYFQNEAQLEKSRLLSDRFSAERPKGSFSTLEIQRTEQGDSAMYLCASSLSGQGWYEQYFGPGTRLTVT.

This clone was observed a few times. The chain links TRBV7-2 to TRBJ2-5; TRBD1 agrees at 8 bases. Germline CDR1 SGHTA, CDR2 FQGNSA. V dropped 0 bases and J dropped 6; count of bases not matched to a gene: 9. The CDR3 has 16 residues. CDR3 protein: CASSLAGQGARKTQYF. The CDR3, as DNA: TGTGCCAGCAGCTTAGCGGGGCAGGGGGCGCGGAAGACCCAGTACTTC.

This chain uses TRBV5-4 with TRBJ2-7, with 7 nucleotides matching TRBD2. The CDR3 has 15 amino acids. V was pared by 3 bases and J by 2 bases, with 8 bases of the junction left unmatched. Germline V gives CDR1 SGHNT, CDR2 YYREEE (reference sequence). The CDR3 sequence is CASSSLGGITYEQYF. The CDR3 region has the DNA TGTGCCAGCAGCTCTTTGGGAGGGATCACCTACGAGCAGTACTTC.

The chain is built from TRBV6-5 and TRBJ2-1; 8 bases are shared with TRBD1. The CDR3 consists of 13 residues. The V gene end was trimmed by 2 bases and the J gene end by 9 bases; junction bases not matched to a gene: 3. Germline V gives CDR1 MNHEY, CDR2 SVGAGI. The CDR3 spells CASSYRTGLEQFF. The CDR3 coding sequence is TGTGCCAGCAGTTACCGGACAGGGCTTGAGCAGTTCTTC.

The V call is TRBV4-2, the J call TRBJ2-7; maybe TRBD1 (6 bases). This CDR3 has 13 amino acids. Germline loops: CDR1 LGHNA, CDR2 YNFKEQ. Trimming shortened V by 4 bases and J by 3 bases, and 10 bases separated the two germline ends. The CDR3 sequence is CASSPRQDYEQYF. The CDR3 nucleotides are TGTGCCAGCAGCCCCCGACAGGACTACGAGCAGTACTTC.

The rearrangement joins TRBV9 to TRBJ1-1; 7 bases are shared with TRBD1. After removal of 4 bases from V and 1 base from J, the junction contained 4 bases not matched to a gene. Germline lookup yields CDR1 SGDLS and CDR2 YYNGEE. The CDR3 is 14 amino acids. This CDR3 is CASSTRQGNTEAFF. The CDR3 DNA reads TGTGCCAGCAGCACTCGACAGGGGAACACTGAAGCTTTCTTT.

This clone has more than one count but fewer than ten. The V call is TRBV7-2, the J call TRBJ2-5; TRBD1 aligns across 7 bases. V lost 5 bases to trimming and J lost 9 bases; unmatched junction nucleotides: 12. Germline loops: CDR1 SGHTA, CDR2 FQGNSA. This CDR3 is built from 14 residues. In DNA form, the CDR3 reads TGTGCCAGCAGCCCTGGGACAGCACAAGGGGCCCAGTACTTC. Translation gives CASSPGTAQGAQYF.

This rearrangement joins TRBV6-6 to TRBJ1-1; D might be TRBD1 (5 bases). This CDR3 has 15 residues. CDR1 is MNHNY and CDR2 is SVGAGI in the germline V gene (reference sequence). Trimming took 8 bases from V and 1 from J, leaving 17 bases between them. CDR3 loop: CASHLRAGKNTEAFF. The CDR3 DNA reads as TGTGCCAGCCATCTCCGGGCAGGGAAGAACACTGAAGCTTTCTTT.

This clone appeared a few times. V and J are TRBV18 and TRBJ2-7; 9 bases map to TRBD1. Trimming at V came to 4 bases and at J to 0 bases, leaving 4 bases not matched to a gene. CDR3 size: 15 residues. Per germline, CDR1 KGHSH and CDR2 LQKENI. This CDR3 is CASSRTGASSYEQYF. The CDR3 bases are TGTGCCAGCTCACGGACAGGGGCGTCCTCCTACGAGCAGTACTTC.

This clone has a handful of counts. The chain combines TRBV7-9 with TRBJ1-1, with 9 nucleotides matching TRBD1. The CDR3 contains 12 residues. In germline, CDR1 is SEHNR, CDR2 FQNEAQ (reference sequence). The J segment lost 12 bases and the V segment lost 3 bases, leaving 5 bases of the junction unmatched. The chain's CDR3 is CASSFSGQGTFF. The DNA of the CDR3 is TGTGCCAGCAGCTTTTCGGGACAGGGAACTTTCTTT.

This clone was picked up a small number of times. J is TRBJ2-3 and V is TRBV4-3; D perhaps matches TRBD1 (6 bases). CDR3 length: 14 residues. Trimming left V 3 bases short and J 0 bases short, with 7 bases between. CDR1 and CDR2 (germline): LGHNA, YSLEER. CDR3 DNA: TGCGCCAGCAGCCAGGGGGCCAGCACAGATACGCAGTATTTT. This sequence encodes CASSQGASTDTQYF.

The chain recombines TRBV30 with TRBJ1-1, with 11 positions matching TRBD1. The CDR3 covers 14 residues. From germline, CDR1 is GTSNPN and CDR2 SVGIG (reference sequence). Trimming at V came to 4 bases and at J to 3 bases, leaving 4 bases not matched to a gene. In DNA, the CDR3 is TGTGCCTGGAACACGGGACAGGGGGACACTGAAGCTTTCTTT. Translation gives CAWNTGQGDTEAFF.

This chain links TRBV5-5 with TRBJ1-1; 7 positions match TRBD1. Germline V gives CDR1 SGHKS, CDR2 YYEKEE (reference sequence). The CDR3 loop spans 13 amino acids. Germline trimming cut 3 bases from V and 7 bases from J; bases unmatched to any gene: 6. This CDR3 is CASSSQGRVEAFF. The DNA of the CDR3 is TGTGCCAGCAGCTCACAGGGGCGCGTTGAAGCTTTCTTT.

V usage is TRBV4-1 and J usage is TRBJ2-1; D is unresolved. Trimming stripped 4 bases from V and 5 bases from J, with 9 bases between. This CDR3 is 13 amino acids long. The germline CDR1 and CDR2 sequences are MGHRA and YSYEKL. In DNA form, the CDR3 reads TGCGCCAGCAGCCGGAGCCCGGACAATGAGCAGTTCTTC. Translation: CASSRSPDNEQFF.